What follows describes a single T cell receptor (beta chain). These data come from a study of blood T cell repertoires in COVID-19. Here immunoSEQ multiplex PCR was the method, and the copy in TCRdb shows in-frame clones only, minus some. The data contain approximately 240,000 clones, about 89% of them seen just once; the ten biggest clones take up around 2%. The CDR3 sequence is 16 residues long. The germline V gene encodes CDR1 SGHRS and CDR2 YFSETQ. Losses at the gene ends were 0 bases for V and 8 bases for J; bases not matched to a gene: 7. Sequencing was carried out using PBMCs or T cells enriched from blood (not recorded which). This TCR was recovered from a young woman who had recovered from COVID-19. The V and J genes are TRBV5-1 and TRBJ2-3, with 12 bases lining up with TRBD2. The CDR3 protein is CASSLAASGRAVTQYF. CDR3 nucleotides: TGCGCCAGCAGCTTGGCAGCTAGCGGGAGGGCCGTTACGCAGTATTTT. The variable domain in full, completed from reference TRBV5-1 and TRBJ2-3, reads KAGVTQTPRYLIKTRGQQVTLSCSPISGHRSVSWYQQTPGQGLQFLFEYFSETQRNKGNFPGRFSGRQFSNSRSEMNVSTLELGDSALYLCASSLAASGRAVTQYFGPGTRLTVL.